This T cell receptor (beta chain) is from a study of post-analysis software for immune sequencing data. Findings and limits, study-wide: Elevated frequency relative to controls characterized four or five TRBV segments in patients, TRBV5-6, TRBV5-1 and TRBV20-1 among them.

Germline-derived CDR1 and CDR2 are LGHDT and YNNKEL (reference sequence). The CDR3 sequence is 12 residues long. V lost 6 bases, J lost 7 bases, and 9 bases lay in between. Every TCR beta cDNA library bore unique molecular identifiers. TCRdb re-analysed the PCR reads in MiXCR, keeping a single row per CDR3 protein. This table holds 600,000 to 750,000 distinct CDR3 sequences, 55% to 60% found once. Turning to this clonotype: Its antigen is undetermined.

V usage is TRBV3-1 and J usage is TRBJ2-2; maybe TRBD1 (6 bases). The sequence was collected from a girl aged 2-10 years with multiple sclerosis. The sequenced sample consisted of blood. The CDR3 loop reads CASRPQGGELFF. The CDR3 nucleotides read TGTGCCAGCAGACCACAGGGCGGGGAGCTGTTTTTT.